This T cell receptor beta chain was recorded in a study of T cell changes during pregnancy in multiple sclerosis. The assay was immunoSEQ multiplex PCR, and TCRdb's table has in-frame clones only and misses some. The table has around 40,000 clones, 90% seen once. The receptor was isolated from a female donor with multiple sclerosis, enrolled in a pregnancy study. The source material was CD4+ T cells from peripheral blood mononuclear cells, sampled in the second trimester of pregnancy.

The CDR3 nucleotides are TGTGCCAGCAGCTTACCTCCGCTACGGAGCAATGAGCAGTTCTTC. Its protein is CASSLPPLRSNEQFF. The chain links TRBV7-9 to TRBJ2-1, with no clear D. Germline loops: CDR1 SEHNR, CDR2 FQNEAQ (reference sequence). V lost 2 bases, J lost 6 bases, and 14 bases lay in between. The CDR3 extends over 15 amino acids.